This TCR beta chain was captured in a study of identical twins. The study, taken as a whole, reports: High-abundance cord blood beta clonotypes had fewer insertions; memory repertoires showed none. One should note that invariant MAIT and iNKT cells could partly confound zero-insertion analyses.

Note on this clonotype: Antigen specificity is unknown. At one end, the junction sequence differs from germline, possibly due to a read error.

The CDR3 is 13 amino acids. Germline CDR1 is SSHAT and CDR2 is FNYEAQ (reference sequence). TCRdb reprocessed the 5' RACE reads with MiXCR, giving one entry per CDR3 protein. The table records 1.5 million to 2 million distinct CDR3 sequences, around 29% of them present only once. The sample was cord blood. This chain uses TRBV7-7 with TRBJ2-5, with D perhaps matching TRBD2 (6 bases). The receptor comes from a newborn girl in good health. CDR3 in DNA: TGTGCTAGCAGCTTCCGGGAGTACAATGAGCAGTACTTC. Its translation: CASSFREYNEQYF.